A selection of T cell receptor beta chains follows, all from one sample in a study of cytomegalovirus exposure and HLA in healthy donors. Repertoires were generated with immunoSEQ multiplex PCR, while TCRdb's copy carries only in-frame clones and drops some. The repertoire shows under 120,000 clones; the top ten hold 0.45% to 0.6%. The specimen was PBMCs. All receptors come from a man aged 45-65 years in good health and CMV-seronegative. CDR3s include the opening cysteine and the closing phenylalanine or tryptophan. Fields, in order: V gene, D gene, J gene, CDR3 DNA, CDR3 protein. A D gene is named only where the DNA matches it firmly.

TRBV4-3	.	TRBJ2-1	TGCGCCAGCAGCCAAGATCCCGGCTCCTACAATGAGCAGTTCTTC	CASSQDPGSYNEQFF
TRBV4-3	.	TRBJ1-5	TGCGCCAGCAGCCAAGATCGGTTTGATCAGCCCCAGCATTTT	CASSQDRFDQPQHF
TRBV2	TRBD2	TRBJ2-7	TGTGCCAGCAGTCAGCTAGCGGGAGAGGACGAGCAGTACTTC	CASSQLAGEDEQYF
TRBV5-5	.	TRBJ1-5	TGTGCCAGCAGCCTGACAGCAAGCAATCAGCCCCAGCATTTT	CASSLTASNQPQHF
TRBV15	TRBD1	TRBJ1-5	TGTGCCACCAGCAGAGAACAGGGGTACAATCAGCCCCAGCATTTT	CATSREQGYNQPQHF
TRBV11-2	.	TRBJ1-1	TGTGCCAGCAGCCCGAAGTCTACGGGGGGCGGAACTGAAGCTTTCTTT	CASSPKSTGGGTEAFF
TRBV4-2	TRBD2	TRBJ2-1	TGTGCCAGCAACCAAGATGGGACTAGCGGGAGCAATGAGCAGTTCTTC	CASNQDGTSGSNEQFF
TRBV13	.	TRBJ2-7	TGTGCCAGCAGCTCGGGTGACAGGTTCTACGAGCAGTACTTC	CASSSGDRFYEQYF
TRBV14	TRBD1	TRBJ2-5	TGTGCCAGCAGCCACCCCCGGGACAGCCAAGAGACCCAGTACTTC	CASSHPRDSQETQYF
TRBV12-5	TRBD2	TRBJ2-7	TGTGCTAGTGGTTTGGGACTAGCGGGAGCGGACGAGCAGTACTTC	CASGLGLAGADEQYF
TRBV4-3	.	TRBJ2-2	TGCGCCAGCAGCCAAGACTCCCTAGGCGCCGGGGAGCTGTTTTTT	CASSQDSLGAGELFF
TRBV5-1	.	TRBJ1-1	TGCGCCAGCAGGTCGAAAGGGGGCACTGAAGCTTTCTTT	CASRSKGGTEAFF
TRBV6-5	.	TRBJ1-5	TGTGCCAGCAGACCCACAGGTCGCAATCAGCCCCAGCATTTT	CASRPTGRNQPQHF
TRBV5-4	.	TRBJ2-7	TGTGCCAGCAGCTCTGCCCGAACTAGCTACGAGCAGTACTTC	CASSSARTSYEQYF
TRBV30	.	TRBJ1-2	TGTGCCTGGAGTGTAGTGACAGCCAACTATGGCTACACCTTC	CAWSVVTANYGYTF
TRBV11-2	TRBD2	TRBJ2-1	TGTGCCAGCAGCCCGCGGGGTAGCGGGAGCATCAACAATGAGCAGTTCTTC	CASSPRGSGSINNEQFF
TRBV4-3	.	TRBJ1-2	TGCGCCAGCAGCCAAGAAGTACGGCAGGGCCCTTTCTTTGGCTACACCTTC	CASSQEVRQGPFFGYTF
TRBV15	TRBD1	TRBJ1-4	TGTGCCACCAGCAGAGATGGGACAGGGAATAATGAAAAACTGTTTTTT	CATSRDGTGNNEKLFF
TRBV6-1	.	TRBJ1-2	TGTGCCAGCAACGGGGTCAGTAACTATGGCTACACCTTC	CASNGVSNYGYTF
TRBV27	TRBD1	TRBJ2-7	TGTGCCAGCAGTTTATCACAGGGGGAGATTCCCTACGAGCAGTACTTC	CASSLSQGEIPYEQYF
TRBV5-1	.	TRBJ1-1	TGCGCCAGCAGCACCCAGGGGTCCACTGAAGCTTTCTTT	CASSTQGSTEAFF
TRBV29-1	TRBD2	TRBJ2-7	TGCAGCGTTACTAGCGGGGGCCTTTCCTACGAGCAGTACTTC	CSVTSGGLSYEQYF
TRBV6-1	.	TRBJ2-1	TGTGCCAGCACCCCCGGACCAGGAGGGATCAATGAGCAGTTCTTC	CASTPGPGGINEQFF
TRBV25-1	TRBD1	TRBJ2-7	TGTGCCAGCAGTGAGCTGACAGGGGGCGCTTACGAGCAGTACTTC	CASSELTGGAYEQYF
TRBV18	TRBD1	TRBJ1-2	TGTGCCAGCTCACCAGCCGGGACAGGGGAGTATGGCTACACCTTC	CASSPAGTGEYGYTF
TRBV30	.	TRBJ1-3	TGTGCCTGGAGCCGCTCTGGAAACACCATATATTTT	CAWSRSGNTIYF
TRBV4-2	.	TRBJ2-2	TGTGCCAGCAGCCAGGACTACTCTGTCCGGGAGCTGTTTTTT	CASSQDYSVRELFF
TRBV5-6	TRBD1	TRBJ1-1	TGTGCCAGCAACCGGGACAGGGGTGGGATGAACACTGAAGCTTTCTTT	CASNRDRGGMNTEAFF
TRBV19	.	TRBJ1-5	TGTGCCACCATGGAGAGAAGCAATCAGCCCCAGCATTTT	CATMERSNQPQHF